The 26 T cell receptor beta chains below come from one sample, sequenced in a study of T cells in Graves' hyperthyroidism and ophthalmopathy. The CDR3 regions of TCR beta were amplified from RNA transcripts. The HTBI primer set served for first-round RT-PCR of the TCR CDR3. TCRdb re-called the multiplex PCR reads through MiXCR, storing one row per CDR3 protein. Of over 200,000 distinct CDR3 sequences listed, 17% are singletons. The sample was blood. The origin of the receptors is a man aged 50-60 years with Graves' hyperthyroidism.

The V gene is TRBV7-2, the J gene TRBJ2-7, with 12 nucleotides matching TRBD2. The CDR3 sequence is 16 residues long. J was trimmed by 0 bases and V by 4 bases; bases with no gene match: 4. Per germline, CDR1 SGHTA and CDR2 FQGNSA. This chain's CDR3 is CASSYWTSGISYEQYF. As DNA, the CDR3 is TGTGCCAGCAGCTATTGGACTAGCGGGATCTCCTACGAGCAGTACTTC.

This clonotype was recorded many times. This chain joins TRBV7-6 and TRBJ2-1; 11 bases align to TRBD2. Per germline, CDR1 SGHVS and CDR2 FNYEAQ. After removal of 4 bases from V and 4 bases from J, the junction contained 3 bases not matched to a gene. CDR3 length equals 15 residues. The CDR3 region has the DNA TGTGCCAGCAGCTCAACTAGCGGGGGTTACAATGAGCAGTTCTTC. This codes for CASSSTSGGYNEQFF.

The genes are TRBV4-1 and TRBJ2-3; TRBD2 agrees at 7 bases. Germline V gene data show CDR1 as MGHRA and CDR2 as YSYEKL. The CDR3 totals 17 residues. V trimming: 2 bases; J trimming: 2 bases; junction bases outside the gene matches: 10. In DNA, the CDR3 is TGCGCCAGCAGCCAACCCGCCATGGGGGGGATCACAGATACGCAGTATTTT. As protein: CASSQPAMGGITDTQYF.

There are many counts of this clonotype. The chain uses TRBV20-1 and TRBJ2-3; no definite D call. The CDR3 length is 13 residues. CDR1 is DFQATT and CDR2 is SNEGSKA in the germline V gene (reference sequence). V lost 3 bases, J lost 4 bases, and 11 bases lay in between. The DNA of the CDR3 is TGCAGTGCTAGGGGTTTTGTTTCAGATACGCAGTATTTT. Protein sequence: CSARGFVSDTQYF.

This chain joins TRBV5-1 and TRBJ1-1; the D is unclear. Trimming shortened V by 0 bases and J by 1 base, and 7 bases separated the two germline ends. The CDR3 length is 14 residues. CDR1 is SGHRS, CDR2 YFSETQ, per germline. The CDR3 spells CASSLGHGNTEAFF. CDR3 nucleotides: TGCGCCAGCAGCTTGGGACACGGGAACACTGAAGCTTTCTTT.

This clonotype was recorded many times. This sequence joins TRBV6-1 and TRBJ2-7; no definite D call. Germline V gene data show CDR1 as MNHNS and CDR2 as SASEGT. The CDR3 runs 14 residues. Deletions cut 5 bases from V and 0 bases from J, with 11 bases between. CDR3 nucleotide sequence: TGTGCCAGCAGTTACAGTGACAACTCCTACGAGCAGTACTTC. Translating it yields CASSYSDNSYEQYF.

This clonotype was seen just once. The V and J genes are TRBV29-1 and TRBJ1-4; perhaps TRBD1 as D (6 bases). The CDR3 has 13 amino acids. V was trimmed by 8 bases and J by 5 bases, leaving 15 bases between them. Per the germline V gene, CDR1 is SQVTM and CDR2 is ANQGSEA. The CDR3 here is CSRMDSQNEKLFF. The CDR3, as DNA: TGCAGCCGGATGGACAGTCAGAATGAAAAACTGTTTTTT. The whole variable domain, filled in from reference TRBV29-1 and TRBJ1-4, reads SAVISQKPSRDICQRGTSLTIQCQVDSQVTMMFWYRQQPGQSLTLIATANQGSEATYESGFVIDKFPISRPNLTFSTLTVSNMSPEDSSIYLCSRMDSQNEKLFFGSGTQLSVL.

The chain recombines TRBV9 with TRBJ1-2, with D unclear. The germline gives CDR1 SGDLS, CDR2 YYNGEE. The CDR3 is 12 amino acids. Trimming stripped 0 bases from V and 4 bases from J, with 4 bases between. CDR3 bases: TGTGCCAGCAGCGTAGAGGGCTATGGCTACACCTTC. It specifies CASSVEGYGYTF.

This clonotype has a count of ten or more. The gene calls are TRBV27 and TRBJ2-1; 9 positions match TRBD1. Per germline, CDR1 MNHEY and CDR2 SMNVEV (reference sequence). The CDR3 length is 16 residues. J gave up 3 bases and V 2 bases, and 5 bases lay outside the gene matches. The CDR3 sequence is CASSLERQGVYNEQFF. Here the CDR3 DNA reads TGTGCCAGCAGTTTAGAGAGACAGGGGGTCTACAATGAGCAGTTCTTC.

This clonotype showed up many times. This rearrangement joins TRBV11-2 to TRBJ2-3; 14 bases match TRBD2. The CDR3 sequence is 16 residues long. Germline assignment: CDR1 SGHAT and CDR2 FQNNGV. Losses at the gene ends were 5 bases for V and 6 bases for J; bases not matched to a gene: 7. Written as DNA, the CDR3 is TGTGCCAGCAGCGACCGACTAGCGGGAGGGCCGGATACGCAGTATTTT. This sequence encodes CASSDRLAGGPDTQYF.

This clonotype showed up just a few times. This rearrangement joins TRBV24-1 to TRBJ1-6; 7 bases are shared with TRBD1. V lost 3 bases, J lost 8 bases, and 3 bases stayed unmatched. CDR1 is KGHDR and CDR2 is SFDVKD in the germline V gene. The length of the CDR3 is 14 residues. CDR3 residues: CATSDATGHSPLHF. Written as DNA, the CDR3 is TGTGCCACCAGTGATGCGACAGGGCATTCACCCCTCCACTTT.

On this clonotype itself: A much larger clone lies one base from this, so it may be a read error. The chain couples TRBV6-2 or TRBV6-3 to TRBJ1-1; no clear D. The germline V gene encodes CDR1 MNHEY and CDR2 SVGEGT. The germline V and J ends were trimmed by 8 bases and 3 bases, with 7 bases remaining between them. This CDR3 spans 11 amino acids. CDR3 bases: TGTGCCAGCGGTTTTGACACTGAAGCTTTCTTT. Encoded protein: CASGFDTEAFF.

Ten or more counts support this clonotype. The CDR3 region has the DNA TGTGCCAGCAGCTTATCTTCAGGGTTGCCAGATACGCAGTATTTT. This codes for CASSLSSGLPDTQYF. The V call is TRBV7-2, the J call TRBJ2-3, with a possible D match to TRBD1 (5 bases). This CDR3 is built from 15 residues. Germline values: CDR1 SGHTA, CDR2 FQGNSA. Trimming took 2 bases from V and 4 from J, leaving 13 bases between them.

In this sample, this clonotype turned up a few times. This chain links TRBV29-1 with TRBJ2-7, with D perhaps TRBD1 (6 bases). The V end was cut by 0 bases, the J end by 3 bases, with 9 bases between. Germline V lookup: CDR1 SQVTM, CDR2 ANQGSEA. CDR3 length: 13 residues. CDR3 sequence reads: CSVEDRGDYEQYF. In DNA, the CDR3 is TGCAGCGTTGAAGACAGGGGAGACTACGAGCAGTACTTC.

This clonotype turned up a few times. V gene TRBV28 combines with J gene TRBJ2-7; 9 bases line up with TRBD2. CDR3 length equals 14 residues. In germline, CDR1 is MDHEN, CDR2 SYDVKM. J was trimmed by 2 bases and V by 7 bases; bases with no gene match: 6. CDR3 residues: CASISSGAAYEQYF. The CDR3 nucleotides read TGTGCCAGCATTTCTAGCGGGGCTGCCTACGAGCAGTACTTC.

This clonotype was counted many times. The rearrangement joins TRBV12-3 or TRBV12-4 to TRBJ1-1, with 10 bases fitting TRBD1. The V gene end was trimmed by 3 bases and the J gene end by 4 bases; junction bases not matched to a gene: 5. The CDR3 totals 15 residues. The CDR3 DNA follows: TGTGCCAGCAGTTTCCTGACAGGGGGCGTCACTGAAGCTTTCTTT. Protein: CASSFLTGGVTEAFF.

J is TRBJ2-2 and V is TRBV4-2, with 11 positions matching TRBD2. This CDR3 spans 16 amino acids. CDR1 and CDR2 from the germline V gene are LGHNA and YNFKEQ. J gave up 4 bases and V 3 bases, and 4 bases lay outside the gene matches. CDR3 nucleotides: TGTGCCAGCAGCCAGGAACTAGCGGGAGCCACCGGGGAGCTGTTTTTT. This translates into CASSQELAGATGELFF.

At least ten counts were recorded for this clonotype. The rearrangement links TRBV28 to TRBJ2-1, with D tentatively TRBD1 (7 bases). Germline V lookup: CDR1 MDHEN, CDR2 SYDVKM. The CDR3 is 15 residues long. The V end was cut by 5 bases, the J end by 5 bases, with 16 bases between. The CDR3 DNA reads TGTGCCAGCAGTACCGCGGGACAGCTAAACAATGAGCAGTTCTTC. Amino acid sequence: CASSTAGQLNNEQFF.

The rearrangement uses TRBV20-1 and TRBJ2-6, with 7 bases fitting TRBD2. The CDR3 has 16 residues. The V gene's germline CDR1 is DFQATT and CDR2 SNEGSKA (reference sequence). V gave up 5 bases and J gave up 1 base; unmatched junction bases: 8. The CDR3 DNA is TGCAGTGCTGCCGGGACTACTAAATCTGGGGCCAACGTCCTGACTTTC. Translation: CSAAGTTKSGANVLTF.

This clonotype has a count of ten or more. The chain uses TRBV18 and TRBJ2-5; 11 nucleotides align to TRBD2. V trimming: 6 bases; J trimming: 4 bases; junction bases outside the gene matches: 4. The CDR3 loop spans 14 amino acids. Germline CDR1 is KGHSH and CDR2 is LQKENI. This chain's CDR3 is CASSTGLAGETQYF. Here the CDR3 DNA reads TGTGCCAGCTCTACCGGACTAGCGGGAGAGACCCAGTACTTC.

V usage is TRBV7-2 and J usage is TRBJ2-1; 11 nucleotides align to TRBD2. The germline V gene has CDR1 SGHTA and CDR2 FQGNSA. CDR3 length: 17 residues. V shed 1 base and J 7 bases; nucleotides not matched to a gene: 9. The CDR3 region has the DNA TGTGCCAGCAGCTTAGATCGACTAGCGGGATTTGAAAATGAGCAGTTCTTC. Translated: CASSLDRLAGFENEQFF.

The chain uses TRBV9 and TRBJ2-6; D is undetermined. CDR3 length: 14 amino acids. V was cut by 4 bases and J by 0 bases, with 5 bases left in between. Germline loops: CDR1 SGDLS, CDR2 YYNGEE. The CDR3 nucleotides read TGTGCCAGCAGCTCCTACTCTGGGGCCAACGTCCTGACTTTC. The encoded protein is CASSSYSGANVLTF. Variable domain in full (rest from reference TRBV9 and TRBJ2-6): DSGVTQTPKHLITATGQRVTLRCSPRSGDLSVYWYQQSLDQGLQFLIQYYNGEERAKGNILERFSAQQFPDLHSELNLSSLELGDSALYFCASSSYSGANVLTFGAGSRLTVL.

V usage is TRBV7-2 and J usage is TRBJ2-5, with a tentative D call TRBD1 (5 bases). Germline loops: CDR1 SGHTA, CDR2 FQGNSA. CDR3 length: 11 residues. V was shortened by 8 bases and J by 14 bases, with 18 bases between the two germline ends. The chain's CDR3 is CASGMDARVYF. The CDR3 nucleotides are TGTGCCAGCGGAATGGACGCCAGGGTATACTTC.

The chain joins TRBV24-1 to TRBJ2-3; the match to TRBD2 covers 14 bases. The V gene's germline CDR1 is KGHDR and CDR2 SFDVKD. Losses at the gene ends were 4 bases for V and 0 bases for J; bases not matched to a gene: 5. CDR3 length: 18 residues. CDR3 region: CATSDQRTSGGSTDTQYF. The CDR3 DNA is TGTGCCACCAGTGACCAACGGACTAGCGGGGGGAGCACAGATACGCAGTATTTT.

V is TRBV7-9 and J is TRBJ1-2; 10 positions match TRBD1. The length of the CDR3 is 16 residues. Germline V gives CDR1 SEHNR, CDR2 FQNEAQ (reference sequence). V shed 5 bases, J shed 1 base, and the junction held 7 bases outside the gene matches. The CDR3 loop reads CASSPVGDRGNYGYTF. The CDR3 DNA sequence: TGTGCCAGCAGCCCCGTCGGGGACAGGGGTAACTATGGCTACACCTTC.

The sample holds many counts of this clonotype. This chain links TRBV7-8 with TRBJ2-7; D is ambiguous. Trimming took off 5 bases at V and 7 bases at J, with 15 bases between the two ends. The CDR3 has 13 amino acids. The V gene's germline CDR1 is SGHVS and CDR2 FQNEAQ. The CDR3 region has the DNA TGTGCCAGCAGCCCCCATGGACCGAGGGAGCAGTACTTC. Translating it yields CASSPHGPREQYF.